The rows below give T cell receptor beta chains drawn from one sample of a study of cytomegalovirus exposure and HLA in healthy donors. Measured with immunoSEQ multiplex PCR; TCRdb has only the in-frame clones, and not every one. In the table there are 55,000 to 80,000 clones, 85% to 90% of which are singletons. Sequenced input: PBMCs. Receptor source: a female donor in good health and CMV-seronegative. Both conserved end residues are part of each CDR3. D genes are given only for firm matches. The size entry is marked missing in some rows and otherwise reads once, few, many or a size class.

d_gene	v_gene	abundance	j_gene	CDR3nt	CDR3aa
TRBD1	TRBV30	NA	TRBJ1-6	TGTGCCTGGGCCGGGACAGAGGGGTCACCCCTCCACTTT	CAWAGTEGSPLHF
NA	TRBV7-6	NA	TRBJ2-1	TGTGCCAGCAGCTTAGCTGGGGGCTTGGATCGCTCCTACAATGAGCAGTTCTTC	CASSLAGGLDRSYNEQFF
NA	TRBV11-1	NA	TRBJ2-1	TGTGCCAGCAGCTTCTCGGACTTGGTCTACAATGAGCAGTTCTTC	CASSFSDLVYNEQFF
TRBD1	TRBV7-9	NA	TRBJ1-2	TGTGCCAGCAGCTTATACAGGGGGCCAGGCTACACCTTC	CASSLYRGPGYTF
NA	TRBV13	once	TRBJ2-2	TGTGCCAGCAGGATCCTGGTTGGAGGGTCGAACACCGGGGAGCTGTTTTTT	CASRILVGGSNTGELFF
TRBD1	TRBV2	NA	TRBJ1-5	TGTGCCAGCAAGGACAGGGTCGGACAGCCCCAGCATTTT	CASKDRVGQPQHF
NA	TRBV5-1	few	TRBJ2-3	TGCGCCAGCAGCCAACAACTAGCCCTAAACACAGATACGCAGTATTTT	CASSQQLALNTDTQYF
TRBD1	TRBV7-9	NA	TRBJ2-2	TGTGCCAGCAGTGCCCGGACAGGGAATAACGGGGAGCTGTTTTTT	CASSARTGNNGELFF
NA	TRBV5-5	NA	TRBJ1-3	TGTGCTTCGGGGGAGGTTATCTCTGGAAACACCATATATTTT	CASGEVISGNTIYF
NA	TRBV6-1	NA	TRBJ2-1	TGTGCCAGCAGTCTGGGGGCCCGCTACAATGAGCAGTTCTTC	CASSLGARYNEQFF
NA	TRBV5-1	NA	TRBJ2-7	TGCGCCAGCAGCAGGGGGTTGGGGAGCTCCTACGAGCAGTACTTC	CASSRGLGSSYEQYF
TRBD1	TRBV5-1	few	TRBJ2-7	TGCGCCAGCAGCGTTACGGGACAGGTGGAAGACGAGCAGTACTTC	CASSVTGQVEDEQYF
TRBD2	TRBV18	NA	TRBJ2-7	TGTGCCAGCTCACTACAGGCGACTAGCGGGAGTTACGAGCAGTACTTC	CASSLQATSGSYEQYF
NA	TRBV6-5	NA	TRBJ2-4	TGTGATTTTCTAGCCAAAAACATTCAGTACTTC	CDFLAKNIQYF
TRBD1	TRBV30	NA	TRBJ2-2	TGTGCCTGGAGGGGACAGGGTGTACCCGGGGAGCTGTTTTTT	CAWRGQGVPGELFF
NA	TRBV28	NA	TRBJ2-3	TGTGCCAGCAACCTAGCCACAGATACGCAGTATTTT	CASNLATDTQYF
TRBD1	TRBV19	NA	TRBJ2-5	TGTGCCAGTCAGATCGGACAGGGGCAAGAGACCCAGTACTTC	CASQIGQGQETQYF
TRBD1	TRBV11-2	NA	TRBJ2-7	TGTGCCAGCAGCTTAGATGGGGCAGGACAGGGGCAGTACTTC	CASSLDGAGQGQYF
TRBD2	TRBV6-8	NA	TRBJ2-3	TGTGCCAGCAGTGGCACTAGCGGGAGTAGGTCAGATACGCAGTATTTT	CASSGTSGSRSDTQYF
TRBD2	TRBV29-1	NA	TRBJ2-3	TGCAGCGTTACTGAGCGGGGGAAAGTCACAGATACGCAGTATTTT	CSVTERGKVTDTQYF
NA	TRBV7-2	once	TRBJ1-6	TGTGCCAGCAGCTTATTAGCGGGGGGTTTGAATTCACCCCTCCACTTT	CASSLLAGGLNSPLHF
NA	TRBV9	few	TRBJ2-7	TGTGCCAGCAGCGTTGGTGGGGGCGGAGAGTACTACGAGCAGTACTTC	CASSVGGGGEYYEQYF
NA	TRBV5-8	once	TRBJ1-2	TGTGCCAGCAGCTCCGGCGGGGGACTACCCTATGGCTACACCTTC	CASSSGGGLPYGYTF
TRBD1	TRBV19	NA	TRBJ1-5	TGTGCCAGTAGGGCAGGGGGTACGCACAATCAGCCCCAGCATTTT	CASRAGGTHNQPQHF
NA	TRBV18	once	TRBJ1-2	TGTGCCAGCTCACCACAGGACAGCCAGAATGGCTACACCTTC	CASSPQDSQNGYTF
TRBD2	TRBV5-6	once	TRBJ2-5	TGTGCCAGCAGCTTTGCAACTAGCGGGAGAGAGACCCAGTACTTC	CASSFATSGRETQYF
TRBD2	TRBV27	NA	TRBJ2-7	TGTGCCAGCAGTGGGAGTCCGGGACTAGCGGACGAGCAGTACTTC	CASSGSPGLADEQYF
NA	TRBV27	once	TRBJ2-7	TGTGCCAGCAGTTTAGGCAGGTCCTACGAGCAGTACTTC	CASSLGRSYEQYF
TRBD1	TRBV27	NA	TRBJ2-3	TGTGCCAGCAGTCCCGCCGACAGGGTCACAGATACGCAGTATTTT	CASSPADRVTDTQYF
NA	TRBV27	NA	TRBJ1-1	TGTGCCAGCAGTTTAAACCAGGGCGCCACTGAAGCTTTCTTT	CASSLNQGATEAFF
NA	TRBV7-6	NA	TRBJ2-2	TGTGCCAGCAGCTTCCTACAGGGGAACACCGGGGAGCTGTTTTTT	CASSFLQGNTGELFF
NA	TRBV28	NA	TRBJ1-4	TGTGCCAGCAGTTTAACCGGGGGAAGTGAAAAACTGTTTTTT	CASSLTGGSEKLFF
TRBD1	TRBV28	NA	TRBJ1-3	TGTGCCAGCAGTTTGGGACAGGAAGGAAACACCATATATTTT	CASSLGQEGNTIYF
TRBD2	TRBV19	NA	TRBJ2-7	TGTGCCACCTCAGGAGCCCTGGGGGGGACTGGACAGTACTTC	CATSGALGGTGQYF
NA	TRBV28	once	TRBJ2-1	TGTGCCACCTGCTCTCACACCTACAATGAGCAGTTCTTC	CATCSHTYNEQFF
TRBD1	TRBV5-1	NA	TRBJ1-4	TGCGCCAGCAGACCGACAGGGCTTAATGAAAAACTGTTTTTT	CASRPTGLNEKLFF
NA	TRBV30	NA	TRBJ2-7	TGTGCCTGGAGTAACAGTAGGCTATTCGACGAGCAGTACTTC	CAWSNSRLFDEQYF
TRBD1	TRBV6-5	once	TRBJ1-5	TGTGCCAGCAGTGAGACAGGGGGATATCAGCCCCAGCATTTT	CASSETGGYQPQHF
NA	TRBV6-1	NA	TRBJ1-5	NA	CASILELYSNQPQHF
TRBD1	TRBV6-5	NA	TRBJ2-7	TGTGCCAGCAGTTCCGGACAGGGGAAATACGAGCAGTACTTC	CASSSGQGKYEQYF
NA	TRBV2	NA	TRBJ2-6	TGTGCCAGCAGGGCCCTCTCTATCTCTGGGGCCAACGGCCTGACTTTC	CASRALSISGANGLTF
TRBD1	TRBV11-1	NA	TRBJ2-7	TGTGCCAGCAGCCAAGGGACAGGGATGACCTACGAGCAGTACTTC	CASSQGTGMTYEQYF
NA	TRBV27	NA	TRBJ1-4	TGTGCCAGCAGTTTTATAGTTGAAAAACTGTTTTTT	CASSFIVEKLFF
TRBD1	TRBV19	NA	TRBJ1-5	TGTGCCAGTAGTGTGGGACAGGGAGAGAACAATCAGCCCCAGCATTTT	CASSVGQGENNQPQHF
NA	TRBV30	NA	TRBJ1-1	TGTGCCTGGAGTCGCGGGGGCACTGAAGCTTTCTTT	CAWSRGGTEAFF
NA	TRBV10-3	NA	TRBJ2-7	TGTGCCATCAGTGAGTCAATATACTACGAGCAGTACTTC	CAISESIYYEQYF
NA	TRBV28	once	TRBJ2-7	TGTGCCACCGGACAATCCTACGAGCAGTACTTC	CATGQSYEQYF
TRBD1	TRBV9	NA	TRBJ1-1	TGTGCCAGCAGCGCCTTCACAGGGGGCGGGGAAGCTTTCTTT	CASSAFTGGGEAFF
NA	TRBV2	once	TRBJ2-5	TGTGCCAGCACCCCGGACTACCGAGAGGCCCAGTACTTC	CASTPDYREAQYF
TRBD2	TRBV9	NA	TRBJ2-1	TGTGCCAGCAGCGTAGTTGGCAGGGCAGCGGGAGTGGGATACAATGAGCAGTTCTTC	CASSVVGRAAGVGYNEQFF
TRBD2	TRBV27	NA	TRBJ2-1	TGTGCCAGCAGCCCACTTCTAGCGGGGGGCGGGAATGAGCAGTTCTTC	CASSPLLAGGGNEQFF
TRBD1	TRBV28	NA	TRBJ1-5	TGTGCCAACAGAATGGACAGGGTTCTCAATCAGCCCCAGCATTTT	CANRMDRVLNQPQHF
TRBD1	TRBV6-5	NA	TRBJ2-7	TGTGCCAGCAGCAAAGGGACAGGGGGGTACGAGCAGTACTTC	CASSKGTGGYEQYF
TRBD1	TRBV6-1	NA	TRBJ2-2	TGTGCCAGCAGTCTCGGACAGGGGAGTAGCGGGGAGCTGTTTTTT	CASSLGQGSSGELFF
NA	TRBV6-1	NA	TRBJ1-4	TGTGCCAGCAGTGAAGCGGGGGGTACGTTAGAAAAACTGTTTTTT	CASSEAGGTLEKLFF
NA	TRBV7-2	NA	TRBJ2-7	TGTGCCAGCAGCCCAACCTCTGGACACTACGAGCAGTACTTC	CASSPTSGHYEQYF
TRBD2	TRBV7-6	NA	TRBJ2-5	TGTGCCAGCAGCCCCGGTGTCGGGAGGGCCGGGGAGACCCAGTACTTC	CASSPGVGRAGETQYF
TRBD1	TRBV28	once	TRBJ1-3	TGTGCCAGCAGCTCCCAGGGGGTAACCTCTGGAAACACCATATATTTT	CASSSQGVTSGNTIYF
NA	TRBV19	once	TRBJ2-6	TGTGCCAGTAGTGCATACATGGGGGCCAACGGCCTGACTTTC	CASSAYMGANGLTF
TRBD2	TRBV4-2	few	TRBJ2-4	TGTGCCAGCAGCCAAGATCACGGGGGGGAAGCCAAAAACATTCAGTACTTC	CASSQDHGGEAKNIQYF